This T cell receptor beta chain was recovered during a study of Graves' ophthalmopathy and Graves' hyperthyroidism. As to this clonotype: No antigen is known for it.

CDR3 regions of TCR beta were amplified from RNA transcripts. The library came from an HTBI-primed first-round RT-PCR and a second-round multiplex PCR. TCRdb analysed the multiplex PCR reads with MiXCR anew, one entry per CDR3 protein. The profile shows over 150,000 distinct CDR3 sequences, more than 30% of them singletons. The CDR3 is made up of 16 amino acids. CDR1 and CDR2 (germline): MNHEY, SVGEGT. Trimming pared 2 bases from V and 2 bases from J, leaving 13 bases between. The study excluded patients with other autoimmune diseases, uncontrolled infections, pregnancy or lactation. General observations from the study: In blood appeared most of the expanded thyroid clonotypes whose frequency exceeded 0.001.

The receptor's source is a woman aged 40 to 55 with Graves' ophthalmopathy. The sequenced material came from peripheral blood. The chain joins TRBV6-2 or TRBV6-3 to TRBJ1-5; D not resolved. The DNA of the CDR3 is TGTGCCAGCAGTTACAGGAGGTTGGGTGGCAATCAGCCCCAGCATTTT. This encodes CASSYRRLGGNQPQHF.